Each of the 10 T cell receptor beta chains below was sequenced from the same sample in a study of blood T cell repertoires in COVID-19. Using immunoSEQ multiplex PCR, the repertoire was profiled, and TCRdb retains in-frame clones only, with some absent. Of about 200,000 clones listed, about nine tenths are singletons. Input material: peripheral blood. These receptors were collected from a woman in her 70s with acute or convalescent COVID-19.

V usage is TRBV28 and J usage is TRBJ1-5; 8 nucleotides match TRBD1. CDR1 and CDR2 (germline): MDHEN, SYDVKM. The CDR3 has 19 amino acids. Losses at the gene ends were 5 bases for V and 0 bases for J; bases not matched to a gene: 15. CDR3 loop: CASSPDRDRSSHSNQPQHF. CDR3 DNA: TGTGCCAGCAGTCCTGACCGGGACAGGTCGTCCCATAGCAATCAGCCCCAGCATTTT. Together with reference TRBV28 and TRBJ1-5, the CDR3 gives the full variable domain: DVKVTQSSRYLVKRTGEKVFLECVQDMDHENMFWYRQDPGLGLRLIYFSYDVKMKEKGDIPEGYSVSREKKERFSLILESASTNQTSMYLCASSPDRDRSSHSNQPQHFGDGTRLSIL.

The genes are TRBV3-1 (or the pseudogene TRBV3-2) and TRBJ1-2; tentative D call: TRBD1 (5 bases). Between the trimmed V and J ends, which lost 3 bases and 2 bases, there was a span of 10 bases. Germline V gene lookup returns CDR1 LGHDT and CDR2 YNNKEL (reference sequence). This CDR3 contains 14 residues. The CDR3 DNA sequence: TGTGCCAGCAGCCAGACAGACCAAAACTATGGCTACACCTTC. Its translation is CASSQTDQNYGYTF.

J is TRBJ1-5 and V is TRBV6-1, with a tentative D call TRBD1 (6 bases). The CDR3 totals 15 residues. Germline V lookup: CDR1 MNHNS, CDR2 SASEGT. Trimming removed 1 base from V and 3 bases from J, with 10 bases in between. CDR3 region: CASSEGTVVNQPQHF. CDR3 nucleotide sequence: TGTGCCAGCAGTGAAGGGACAGTAGTCAATCAGCCCCAGCATTTT.

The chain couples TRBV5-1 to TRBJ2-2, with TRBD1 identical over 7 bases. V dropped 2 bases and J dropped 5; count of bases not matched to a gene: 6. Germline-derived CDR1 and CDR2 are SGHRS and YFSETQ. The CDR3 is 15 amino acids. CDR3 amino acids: CASSLQGSWTGELFF. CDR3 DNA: TGCGCCAGCAGCTTACAGGGGTCGTGGACCGGGGAGCTGTTTTTT.

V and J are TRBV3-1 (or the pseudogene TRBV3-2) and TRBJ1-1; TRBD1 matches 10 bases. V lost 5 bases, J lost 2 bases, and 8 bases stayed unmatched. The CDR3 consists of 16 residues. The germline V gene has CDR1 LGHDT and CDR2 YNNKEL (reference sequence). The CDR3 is CASSLLGDRGNTEAFF. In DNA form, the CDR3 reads TGTGCCAGCAGCTTACTTGGGGACAGGGGAAACACTGAAGCTTTCTTT.

CDR3 bases: TGCGCCAGCAGCTTGGCCGGGACATCAGAAGCTTTCTTT. As protein: CASSLAGTSEAFF. The chain is built from TRBV5-1 and TRBJ1-1; maybe TRBD1 (6 bases). This CDR3 has 13 residues. Trimming took off 0 bases at V and 8 bases at J, with 11 bases between the two ends. Germline CDR1 SGHRS, CDR2 YFSETQ.

As DNA, the CDR3 is TGTGCCATCAGTCAACAAACAGGGAAAGAGCAGTACTTC. This sequence encodes CAISQQTGKEQYF. The chain couples TRBV10-3 to TRBJ2-7; D perhaps matches TRBD1 (6 bases). Trimming removed 5 bases at V and 7 bases at J, with 15 bases between. The CDR3 has 13 residues. The germline V gene has CDR1 ENHRY and CDR2 SYGVKD.

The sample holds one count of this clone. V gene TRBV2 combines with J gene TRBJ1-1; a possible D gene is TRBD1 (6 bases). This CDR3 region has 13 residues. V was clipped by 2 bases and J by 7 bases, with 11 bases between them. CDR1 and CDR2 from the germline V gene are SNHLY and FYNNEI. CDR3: CASSEIQGSEAFF. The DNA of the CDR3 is TGTGCCAGCAGTGAAATCCAGGGGAGTGAAGCTTTCTTT.

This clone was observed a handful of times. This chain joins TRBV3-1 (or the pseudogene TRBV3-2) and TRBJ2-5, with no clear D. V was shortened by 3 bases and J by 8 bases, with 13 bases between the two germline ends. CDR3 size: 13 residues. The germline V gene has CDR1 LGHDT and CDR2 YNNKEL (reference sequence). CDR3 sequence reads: CASSQDLVSTQYF. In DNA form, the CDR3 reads TGTGCCAGCAGCCAGGATCTAGTTTCCACCCAGTACTTC.

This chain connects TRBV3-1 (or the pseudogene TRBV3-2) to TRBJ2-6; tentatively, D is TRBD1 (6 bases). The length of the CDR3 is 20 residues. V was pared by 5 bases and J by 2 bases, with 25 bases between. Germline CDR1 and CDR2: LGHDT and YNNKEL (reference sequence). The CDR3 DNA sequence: TGTGCCAGCAGCGAATGGTCAACCGGGCAGGGGCTAACTGGGGCCAACGTCCTGACTTTC. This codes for CASSEWSTGQGLTGANVLTF.